The clone carrying this T cell receptor (beta chain) was seen only a few times. What it binds is not known. The use of a sample-barcoded 5' primer and a J-beta primer mix characterized a second PCR of roughly 6 to 12 cycles. TCRdb itself ran the 5' RACE reads through MiXCR, one entry per CDR3 protein. The sample includes around 2 million distinct CDR3 sequences, about two fifths of them seen just once. These data belong to a study of blood T cells in healthy people across ages. Whole-study findings and limits: The long-lived group displayed more naive CD4+ cells, plus higher diversity, than the aged donors did.

The CDR3 loop spans 15 amino acids. V was cut by 0 bases and J by 4 bases, with 12 bases left in between. Germline CDR1 is SGHTA and CDR2 is FQGNSA. The chain has TRBV7-2 and TRBJ1-2; D gene uncertain. The source material was blood. The receptor was isolated from a human donor in good health. The CDR3 spells CASSLALSDFYGYTF. The CDR3 DNA reads as TGTGCCAGCAGCTTAGCGCTGTCAGACTTCTATGGCTACACCTTC.